A single sample gave rise to the 21 T cell receptor beta chains below, sequenced in a study of T cells after yellow fever vaccination (dated by TCRdb to 2018 to 2020). The treatment or condition label, read with the paper, signifies: live attenuated yellow fever vaccine strain. Preparation of the library involved 5' RACE. The sequencing machine was an Illumina HiSeq 2500. Clones were called with MiXCR by TCRdb after fastp trimmed the public reads at Q25, and only in-frame beta chains were retained. Each record represents a unique CDR3 protein, reported with the most common genes and DNA among its rows. For this sample the table gives roughly 240,000 distinct CDR3 sequences, of which over 6.5% were detected only once. The top ten hold 1% to 1.2% of the sample. This sample comprised CD4+ T cells sorted from PBMCs, obtained on the day of the yellow fever booster vaccination. These receptors came from a man aged 30 to 39 who received the YFV17D yellow fever vaccine.

The table lists this clonotype with many counts. The rearrangement uses TRBV6-1 and TRBJ2-7; possibly TRBD2 for D (6 bases). V lost 6 bases and J 2 bases, leaving 11 bases between the germline ends. The CDR3 totals 13 residues. Germline CDR1 MNHNS, CDR2 SASEGT. This CDR3 reads CASRSPGAYEQYF. The CDR3, as DNA: TGTGCCAGCAGATCGCCGGGGGCCTACGAGCAGTACTTC.

This clonotype appeared a few times. The junction does not match germline at one end; this may be a read error. The chain couples TRBV29-1 to TRBJ2-3, with 10 bases matching TRBD2. CDR1 SQVTM and CDR2 ANQGSEA come from the germline V gene. This CDR3 has 13 amino acids. CDR3 sequence (DNA): TGCAGCGTTCGAGCGGGAGGGACAGATCCGCAGTATTTT. This gives the protein CSVRAGGTDPQYF.

The rearrangement links TRBV27 to TRBJ2-7; either TRBD1 or TRBD2 may fit D (5 bases each). V was pared by 2 bases and J by 8 bases, with 16 bases between. The CDR3 runs 14 residues. The germline CDR1 and CDR2 sequences are MNHEY and SMNVEV (reference sequence). The CDR3 spells CASSLTSVQGQQYF. CDR3 in DNA: TGTGCCAGCAGTTTAACATCCGTCCAGGGACAGCAGTACTTC.

This clonotype has a handful of counts. The chain's CDR3 is CASSYPGGFDGYTF. DNA for the CDR3: TGTGCCAGCAGTTACCCTGGGGGTTTCGATGGCTACACCTTC. This chain links TRBV6-5 with TRBJ1-2; D is possibly TRBD1 (5 bases). Germline CDR1 and CDR2: MNHEY and SVGAGI. This CDR3 comprises 14 residues. V was clipped by 2 bases and J by 6 bases, with 13 bases between them.

The chain has TRBV6-2 or TRBV6-3 and TRBJ2-1, with 8 bases that match TRBD1. CDR3 length: 14 residues. The germline CDR1 and CDR2 sequences are MNHEY and SVGEGT. V lost 5 bases, J lost 6 bases, and 6 bases stayed unmatched. In nucleotides, the CDR3 is TGTGCCAGCAGTCCTGACAGGGGTCGCAATGAGCAGTTCTTC. Translating gives CASSPDRGRNEQFF.

This clonotype was recorded many times. J is TRBJ2-1 and V is TRBV5-6; D remains ambiguous. Germline loops: CDR1 SGHDT, CDR2 YYEEEE. The V and J ends lost 1 base and 13 bases respectively, with 18 bases between them. The CDR3 loop spans 14 amino acids. The CDR3 here is CASSLRAAEKSQFF. The CDR3 region has the DNA TGTGCCAGCAGCTTGCGAGCAGCCGAGAAAAGTCAGTTCTTC.

The chain couples TRBV12-3 or TRBV12-4 to TRBJ1-4; D may be TRBD1 (5 bases). The CDR3 is 13 amino acids. Trimming took off 5 bases at V and 10 bases at J, with 14 bases between the two ends. For the CDR3, the DNA is TGTGCCAGCAGTCTCGGGTCTAGGGGAAAACTGTTTTTT. This gives the protein CASSLGSRGKLFF.

This clonotype has more than one count but fewer than ten. This chain uses TRBV24-1 with TRBJ2-1; 7 bases are a match to TRBD1. This CDR3 is built from 15 residues. The germline gives CDR1 KGHDR, CDR2 SFDVKD. The ends lost 4 bases at V and 7 bases at J; junction bases unmatched: 9. The CDR3 region is CATSDPQGSWNEQFF. CDR3 bases: TGTGCCACCAGTGACCCACAGGGGTCTTGGAATGAGCAGTTCTTC.

This chain uses TRBV15 with TRBJ2-1, with TRBD1 identical over 7 bases. Germline trimming cut 6 bases from V and 12 bases from J; bases unmatched to any gene: 14. Looked up from germline, CDR1 is LNHNV and CDR2 is YYDKDF (reference sequence). CDR3 length: 14 residues. The CDR3 reads CATRAGTARFGQFF. The CDR3 DNA sequence: TGTGCCACCAGAGCCGGGACAGCGAGGTTTGGGCAGTTCTTC.

This clonotype was seen at least ten times. The chain recombines TRBV7-2 with TRBJ1-1, with D possibly being TRBD1 (6 bases). The CDR3 runs 15 residues. Trimming cost V 2 bases and J 7 bases, with 17 bases left between them. CDR1 is SGHTA and CDR2 is FQGNSA in the germline V gene. CDR3 coding DNA: TGTGCCAGCAGCTTAAGAGAGGGGGGCTGGAGTGAAGCTTTCTTT. It codes for CASSLREGGWSEAFF.

The chain employs TRBV30 and TRBJ2-6; possible D gene TRBD1, 6 bases. The germline CDR1 and CDR2 sequences are GTSNPN and SVGIG (reference sequence). The CDR3 has 12 residues. Deletions cut 5 bases from V and 7 bases from J, with 9 bases between. The CDR3 DNA reads TGTGCCTGGGGACAGTCAGCCAACGTCCTGACTTTC. It is translated as CAWGQSANVLTF.

The chain combines TRBV7-2 with TRBJ2-3; 8 positions match TRBD2. Germline V gene data show CDR1 as SGHTA and CDR2 as FQGNSA. The CDR3 runs 16 residues. The V segment lost 5 bases and the J segment 3 bases; nucleotides outside the gene matches: 10. The CDR3 sequence: CASSKSGRGRTDTQYF. The CDR3 nucleotides are TGTGCCAGCAGCAAAAGCGGGAGAGGGAGGACAGATACGCAGTATTTT.

The chain is built from TRBV2 and TRBJ2-7, with a weak D call TRBD2 (5 bases). The CDR3 sequence is 13 residues long. Trimming pared 7 bases from V and 2 bases from J, leaving 12 bases between. The V gene's germline CDR1 is SNHLY and CDR2 FYNNEI. CDR3 nucleotide sequence: TGTGCCAGCAAAATGGACTGGGCCTACGAGCAGTACTTC. This sequence encodes CASKMDWAYEQYF.

In its sample, this clonotype was seen many times. This rearrangement joins TRBV12-3 or TRBV12-4 to TRBJ1-2, with unresolved D. The V and J ends lost 6 bases and 4 bases respectively, with 6 bases between them. The CDR3 extends over 11 amino acids. This chain's CDR3 is CASRSIYGYTF. CDR3 DNA sequence: TGTGCCAGCAGGTCTATCTATGGCTACACCTTC.

This clonotype was observed a handful of times. The chain carries TRBV6-2 or TRBV6-3 and TRBJ2-5; D is possibly TRBD1 or TRBD2 (5 bases each). The V gene's germline CDR1 is MNHEY and CDR2 SVGEGT. V lost 8 bases to trimming and J lost 4 bases, with 11 bases between them. The CDR3 contains 12 residues. The CDR3 DNA sequence: TGTGCCAGCCGGGACGCTTTAGAGACCCAGTACTTC. This encodes CASRDALETQYF.

As for this clonotype: One base away lies a much larger clone, so this may be a sequencing read error. The V and J genes are TRBV7-2 and TRBJ2-5, with D possibly TRBD2 on 5 matching bases. The ends were cut back, 8 bases at V and 5 bases at J, with 15 bases in the middle. The V gene's germline CDR1 is SGHTA and CDR2 FQGNSA. This CDR3 region has 13 residues. The CDR3 DNA sequence: TGTGCCAGCCGGTCCGGGGTAGTGGAGACCCAGTACTTC. It encodes CASRSGVVETQYF.

This clonotype was observed at least ten times. The rearrangement links TRBV28 to TRBJ2-7, with D unresolved. Trimming left V 7 bases short and J 4 bases short, with 5 bases between. Germline CDR1 reads MDHEN; CDR2 reads SYDVKM. This CDR3 comprises 10 residues. The CDR3 protein is CASNRYEQYF. The CDR3 DNA reads as TGTGCCAGCAACAGATACGAGCAGTACTTC. The whole variable domain, remainder taken from reference TRBV28 and TRBJ2-7, is DVKVTQSSRYLVKRTGEKVFLECVQDMDHENMFWYRQDPGLGLRLIYFSYDVKMKEKGDIPEGYSVSREKKERFSLILESASTNQTSMYLCASNRYEQYFGPGTRLTVT.

This clonotype was detected ten times or more. The chain links TRBV5-6 to TRBJ2-3; 8 bases agree with TRBD1. V lost 0 bases and J lost 1; bases outside the gene matches: 1. This CDR3 region has 15 residues. The germline gives CDR1 SGHDT, CDR2 YYEEEE. The CDR3 nucleotides read TGTGCCAGCAGCTTGGGGGGACAGGGCACAGATACGCAGTATTTT. Amino acids: CASSLGGQGTDTQYF.

V is TRBV5-4 and J is TRBJ1-2; unclear D gene. This CDR3 contains 14 residues. Germline values: CDR1 SGHNT, CDR2 YYREEE (reference sequence). V lost 2 bases, J lost 5 bases, and 13 bases lay in between. The CDR3 region is CASSLSFTDYGYTF. CDR3 in DNA: TGTGCCAGCAGCTTAAGTTTTACGGATTATGGCTACACCTTC.

This clonotype turned up a few times. The rearrangement joins TRBV5-1 to TRBJ2-5; D is perhaps TRBD1 (5 bases). The CDR3 loop spans 15 amino acids. V lost 4 bases to trimming and J lost 7 bases, with 20 bases between them. Germline-derived CDR1 and CDR2 are SGHRS and YFSETQ. The CDR3 protein is CASSVALQAPRTQYF. In DNA form, the CDR3 reads TGCGCCAGCAGCGTGGCCCTACAGGCCCCTCGGACCCAGTACTTC. Based on the CDR3 plus reference TRBV5-1 and TRBJ2-5, the full variable domain is KAGVTQTPRYLIKTRGQQVTLSCSPISGHRSVSWYQQTPGQGLQFLFEYFSETQRNKGNFPGRFSGRQFSNSRSEMNVSTLELGDSALYLCASSVALQAPRTQYFGPGTRLLVL.

CDR3 amino acids: CASRPSGGPGEQYF. CDR3 coding DNA: TGTGCCAGCAGACCTAGCGGAGGGCCTGGCGAGCAGTACTTC. The gene calls are TRBV6-2 or TRBV6-3 and TRBJ2-7; TRBD2 matches at 7 bases. Per germline, CDR1 MNHEY and CDR2 SVGEGT. The CDR3 is 14 amino acids. The V gene end was trimmed by 6 bases and the J gene end by 6 bases; junction bases not matched to a gene: 11.